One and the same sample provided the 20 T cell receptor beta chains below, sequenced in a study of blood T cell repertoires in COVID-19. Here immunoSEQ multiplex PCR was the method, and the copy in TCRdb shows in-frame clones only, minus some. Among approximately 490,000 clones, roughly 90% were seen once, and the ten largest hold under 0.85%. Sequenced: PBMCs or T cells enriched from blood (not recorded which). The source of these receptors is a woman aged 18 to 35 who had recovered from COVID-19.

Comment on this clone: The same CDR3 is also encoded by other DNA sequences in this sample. CDR3 protein: CASSLGSGGQETQYF. The DNA of the CDR3 is TGTGCCAGCAGTTTGGGTAGCGGGGGGCAAGAGACCCAGTACTTC. The chain has TRBV28 and TRBJ2-5; 10 bases fit TRBD2. CDR1 and CDR2 from the germline V gene are MDHEN and SYDVKM. The CDR3 spans 15 residues. V lost 3 bases, J lost 2 bases, and 3 bases stayed unmatched.

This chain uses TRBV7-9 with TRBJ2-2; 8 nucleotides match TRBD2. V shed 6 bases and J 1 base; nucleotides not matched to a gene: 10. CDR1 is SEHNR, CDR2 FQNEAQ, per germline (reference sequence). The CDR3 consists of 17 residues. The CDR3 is CASSPRGGAVNTGELFF. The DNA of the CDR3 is TGTGCCAGCAGTCCCCGGGGGGGGGCCGTGAACACCGGGGAGCTGTTTTTT.

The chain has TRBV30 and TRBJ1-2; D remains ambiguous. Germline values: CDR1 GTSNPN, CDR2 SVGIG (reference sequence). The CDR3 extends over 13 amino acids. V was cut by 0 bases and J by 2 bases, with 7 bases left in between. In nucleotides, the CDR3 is TGTGCCTGGAGTGTACTGGTAAACTATGGCTACACCTTC. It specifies CAWSVLVNYGYTF.

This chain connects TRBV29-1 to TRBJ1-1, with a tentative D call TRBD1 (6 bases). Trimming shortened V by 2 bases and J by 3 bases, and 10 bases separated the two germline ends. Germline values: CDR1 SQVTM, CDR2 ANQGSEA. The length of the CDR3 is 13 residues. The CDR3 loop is CSVERGSDTEAFF. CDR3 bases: TGCAGCGTTGAAAGGGGGTCGGACACTGAAGCTTTCTTT.

The CDR3 DNA sequence: TGTGCCATCAGTGAAACGGGGGGCAGCACCGGGGAGCTGTTTTTT. This gives the protein CAISETGGSTGELFF. The chain has TRBV10-3 and TRBJ2-2; a possible D gene is TRBD2 (7 bases). Per the germline V gene, CDR1 is ENHRY and CDR2 is SYGVKD. Trimming took 3 bases from V and 4 from J, leaving 12 bases between them. This CDR3 has 15 residues.

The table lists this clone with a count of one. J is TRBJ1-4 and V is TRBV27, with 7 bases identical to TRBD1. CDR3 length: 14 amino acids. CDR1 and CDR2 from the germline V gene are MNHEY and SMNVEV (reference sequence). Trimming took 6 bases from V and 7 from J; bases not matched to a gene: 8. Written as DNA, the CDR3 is TGTGCCAGCAGAAGACAGGGTGATGGTGAAAAACTGTTTTTT. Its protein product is CASRRQGDGEKLFF.

The CDR3 DNA reads TGCGCCAGCAGCCAAGAAGCTCAGAGTCTGCGGGCGAGCGGGGAGCTGTTTTTT. Protein: CASSQEAQSLRASGELFF. The chain is built from TRBV4-1 and TRBJ2-2; possibly TRBD2 for D (5 bases). This CDR3 is 18 amino acids long. The ends were cut back, 0 bases at V and 7 bases at J, with 21 bases in the middle. Germline-derived CDR1 and CDR2 are MGHRA and YSYEKL.

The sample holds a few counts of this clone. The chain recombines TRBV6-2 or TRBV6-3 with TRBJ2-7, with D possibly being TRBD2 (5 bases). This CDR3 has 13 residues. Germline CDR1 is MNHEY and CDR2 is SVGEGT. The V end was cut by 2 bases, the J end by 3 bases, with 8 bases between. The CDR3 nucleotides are TGTGCCAGCAGTTACCTGGCGGGCTACGAGCAGTACTTC. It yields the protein CASSYLAGYEQYF.

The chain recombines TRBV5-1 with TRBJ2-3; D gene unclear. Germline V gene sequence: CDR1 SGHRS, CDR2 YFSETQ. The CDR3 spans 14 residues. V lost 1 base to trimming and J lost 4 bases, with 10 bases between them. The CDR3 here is CASSLMNSPDTQYF. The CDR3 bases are TGCGCCAGCAGCTTGATGAACTCCCCAGATACGCAGTATTTT.

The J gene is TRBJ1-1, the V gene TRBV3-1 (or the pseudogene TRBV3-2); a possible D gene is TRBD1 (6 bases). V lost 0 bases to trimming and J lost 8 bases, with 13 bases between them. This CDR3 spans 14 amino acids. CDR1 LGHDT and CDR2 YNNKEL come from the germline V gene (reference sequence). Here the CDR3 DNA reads TGTGCCAGCAGCCAAGACGGGGGGCGTGTGGAAGCTTTCTTT. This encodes CASSQDGGRVEAFF.

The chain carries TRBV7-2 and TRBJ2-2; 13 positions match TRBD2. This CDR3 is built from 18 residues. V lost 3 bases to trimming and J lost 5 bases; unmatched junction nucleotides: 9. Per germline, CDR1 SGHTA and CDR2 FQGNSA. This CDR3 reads CASSFGTSGDIRTGELFF. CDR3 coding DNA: TGTGCCAGCAGCTTTGGGACTAGCGGGGATATAAGGACCGGGGAGCTGTTTTTT.

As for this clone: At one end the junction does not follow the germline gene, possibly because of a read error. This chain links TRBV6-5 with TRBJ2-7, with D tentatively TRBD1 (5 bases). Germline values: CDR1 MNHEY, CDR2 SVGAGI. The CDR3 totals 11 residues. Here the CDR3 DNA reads TGTGCCAGTTGGACATCCTCCGAGCAGTACTTC. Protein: CASWTSSEQYF.

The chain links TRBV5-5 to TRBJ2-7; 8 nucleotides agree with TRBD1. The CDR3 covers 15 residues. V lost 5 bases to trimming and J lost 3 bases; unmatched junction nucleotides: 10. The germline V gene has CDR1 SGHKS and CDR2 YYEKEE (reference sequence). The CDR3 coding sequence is TGTGCCAGCAGTTTAGGGGGACAGGCCTACTACGAGCAGTACTTC. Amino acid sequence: CASSLGGQAYYEQYF.

This CDR3 is CASSLAGVRAGNTIYF. Written as DNA, the CDR3 is TGCGCCAGCAGCTTGGCCGGCGTGAGGGCTGGAAACACCATATATTTT. The chain uses TRBV5-1 and TRBJ1-3, with D unresolved. Germline-derived CDR1 and CDR2 are SGHRS and YFSETQ. This CDR3 is built from 16 residues. Trimming stripped 0 bases from V and 2 bases from J, with 12 bases between.

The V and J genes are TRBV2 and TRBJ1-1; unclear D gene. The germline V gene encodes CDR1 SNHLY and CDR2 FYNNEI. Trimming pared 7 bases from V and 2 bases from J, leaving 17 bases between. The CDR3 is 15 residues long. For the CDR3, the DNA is TGTGCCAGCACCCAAACCGGACTTTTAAACACTGAAGCTTTCTTT. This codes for CASTQTGLLNTEAFF.

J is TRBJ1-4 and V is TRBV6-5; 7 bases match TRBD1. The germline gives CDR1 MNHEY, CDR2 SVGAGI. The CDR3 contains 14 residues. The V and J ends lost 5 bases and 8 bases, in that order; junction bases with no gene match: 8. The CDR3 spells CASSNRGGDEKLFF. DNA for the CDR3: TGTGCCAGCAGTAACAGGGGAGGAGACGAAAAACTGTTTTTT.

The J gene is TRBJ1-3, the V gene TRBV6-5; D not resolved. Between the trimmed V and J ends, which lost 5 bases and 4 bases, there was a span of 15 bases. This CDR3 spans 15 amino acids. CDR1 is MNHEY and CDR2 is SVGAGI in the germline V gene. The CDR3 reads CASSLGPGSGNTIYF. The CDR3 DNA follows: TGTGCCAGCAGTCTTGGACCCGGGAGCGGAAACACCATATATTTT.

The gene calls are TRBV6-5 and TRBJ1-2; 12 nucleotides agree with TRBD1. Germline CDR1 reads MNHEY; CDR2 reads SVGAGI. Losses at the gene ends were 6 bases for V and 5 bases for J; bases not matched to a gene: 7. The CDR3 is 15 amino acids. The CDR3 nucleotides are TGTGCCAGCAGAGGTGGGGACAGGGGGCTTTATGGCTACACCTTC. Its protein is CASRGGDRGLYGYTF.

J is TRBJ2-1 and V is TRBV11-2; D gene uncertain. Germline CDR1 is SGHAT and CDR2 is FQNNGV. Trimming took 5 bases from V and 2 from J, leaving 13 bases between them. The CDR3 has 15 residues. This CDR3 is CASSPNSPPYNEQFF. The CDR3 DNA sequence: TGTGCCAGCAGCCCAAACTCCCCGCCCTACAATGAGCAGTTCTTC.

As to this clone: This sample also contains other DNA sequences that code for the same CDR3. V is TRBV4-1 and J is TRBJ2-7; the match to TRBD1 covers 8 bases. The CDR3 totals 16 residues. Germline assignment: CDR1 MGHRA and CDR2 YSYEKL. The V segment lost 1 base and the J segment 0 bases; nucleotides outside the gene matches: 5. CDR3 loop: CASSQGDRRSSYEQYF. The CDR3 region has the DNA TGCGCCAGCAGCCAAGGGGACAGGAGATCCTCCTACGAGCAGTACTTC.